The 18 T cell receptor beta chains reported below all come from one sample, sequenced in a study of lymphopenia after photon versus proton radiotherapy. TCRdb's table, derived via immunoSEQ multiplex PCR, lists solely in-frame clones and lacks some. The table lists 25,000 to 35,000 clones, about 91% of them singletons. The material was peripheral blood, obtained from a patient treated with proton-based radiotherapy. These receptors were taken from an older woman with pancreatic cancer. Some clones in this sample may be carry-over from other donors' samples.

The V gene is TRBV27, the J gene TRBJ1-2; D unresolved. This CDR3 contains 17 residues. V was shortened by 4 bases and J by 4 bases, with 22 bases between the two germline ends. The V gene's germline CDR1 is MNHEY and CDR2 SMNVEV (reference sequence). The CDR3 is CASSSTRTPERGYGYTF. Written as DNA, the CDR3 is TGTGCCAGCAGTTCGACGCGGACGCCCGAGCGAGGCTATGGCTACACCTTC.

This clone appeared a single time. V and J are TRBV19 and TRBJ1-3; no clear D. CDR1 is LNHDA, CDR2 SQIVND, per germline (reference sequence). The CDR3 has 15 amino acids. Trimming pared 6 bases from V and 4 bases from J, leaving 16 bases between. The CDR3: CASRRDKIFGNTIYF. The DNA of the CDR3 is TGTGCCAGTAGGAGAGACAAAATCTTCGGAAACACCATATATTTT. The whole variable domain, filled in from reference TRBV19 and TRBJ1-3, reads DGGITQSPKYLFRKEGQNVTLSCEQNLNHDAMYWYRQDPGQGLRLIYYSQIVNDFQKGDIAEGYSVSREKKESFPLTVTSAQKNPTAFYLCASRRDKIFGNTIYFGEGSWLTVV.

The J gene is TRBJ2-5, the V gene TRBV28, with D possibly called TRBD1 or TRBD2 (5 bases each). Deletions cut 4 bases from V and 5 bases from J, with 20 bases between. Germline V CDR1 and CDR2: MDHEN, SYDVKM. The CDR3 totals 16 residues. CDR3: CASSSTGTLTRETQYF. The CDR3 DNA sequence: TGTGCCAGCAGTTCAACCGGGACCCTAACCCGGGAGACCCAGTACTTC.

This clone occurred once. The V and J genes are TRBV28 and TRBJ1-5, with D unclear. Between the trimmed V and J ends, which lost 7 bases and 4 bases, there was a span of 11 bases. The CDR3 contains 13 residues. CDR1 MDHEN and CDR2 SYDVKM come from the germline V gene. The CDR3 DNA reads as TGTGCCAGCAAAGGACCCTGGAATCAGCCCCAGCATTTT. Its protein is CASKGPWNQPQHF. Full variable domain (rest looked up from reference TRBV28 and TRBJ1-5): DVKVTQSSRYLVKRTGEKVFLECVQDMDHENMFWYRQDPGLGLRLIYFSYDVKMKEKGDIPEGYSVSREKKERFSLILESASTNQTSMYLCASKGPWNQPQHFGDGTRLSIL.

The rearrangement uses TRBV19 and TRBJ2-5, with D perhaps TRBD1 (5 bases). Looked up from germline, CDR1 is LNHDA and CDR2 is SQIVND (reference sequence). V lost 3 bases and J lost 4, with 15 bases in between. The CDR3 loop spans 15 amino acids. CDR3 nucleotide sequence: TGTGCCAGTAGTATCTCATCAGGGCGGCTAGAGACCCAGTACTTC. Translating it yields CASSISSGRLETQYF. The full variable domain, its missing parts supplied by reference TRBV19 and TRBJ2-5, is DGGITQSPKYLFRKEGQNVTLSCEQNLNHDAMYWYRQDPGQGLRLIYYSQIVNDFQKGDIAEGYSVSREKKESFPLTVTSAQKNPTAFYLCASSISSGRLETQYFGPGTRLLVL.

The rearrangement joins TRBV5-1 to TRBJ2-2, with 9 bases identical to TRBD1. CDR1 is SGHRS and CDR2 is YFSETQ in the germline V gene. J gave up 3 bases and V 7 bases, and 4 bases lay outside the gene matches. The CDR3 covers 14 residues. The CDR3 bases are TGCGCCAGCGGACAGGGGAAGGACACCGGGGAGCTGTTTTTT. Protein sequence: CASGQGKDTGELFF.

V and J are TRBV7-3 and TRBJ2-5; either TRBD1 or TRBD2 may fit D (5 bases each). The V and J ends lost 0 bases and 5 bases respectively, with 7 bases between them. The CDR3 extends over 13 amino acids. CDR1 and CDR2 from the germline V gene are SGHTA and FQGTGA. The CDR3 DNA reads TGTGCCAGCAGCTTAACGTGGGGGGAGACCCAGTACTTC. It yields the protein CASSLTWGETQYF.

The chain employs TRBV10-3 and TRBJ1-3, with 8 bases aligning to TRBD1. CDR3 length equals 12 residues. Germline CDR1 and CDR2: ENHRY and SYGVKD. The ends lost 8 bases at V and 4 bases at J; junction bases unmatched: 1. In DNA form, the CDR3 reads TGTGCCATCGGACAGGGCGGAAACACCATATATTTT. Translating it yields CAIGQGGNTIYF.

The V call is TRBV10-3, the J call TRBJ2-1, with 11 bases fitting TRBD2. From germline, CDR1 is ENHRY and CDR2 SYGVKD. This CDR3 has 15 residues. Germline trimming cut 6 bases from V and 5 bases from J; bases unmatched to any gene: 6. The CDR3 here is CAIRSGTSGNNEQFF. The CDR3 DNA follows: TGTGCCATCAGGTCCGGGACTAGCGGAAACAATGAGCAGTTCTTC.

This clone has a single count. The CDR3 sequence: CASSVSYGVATNEKLFF. The CDR3 coding sequence is TGTGCCAGTAGTGTGTCTTACGGAGTCGCAACTAATGAAAAACTGTTTTTT. The V and J genes are TRBV19 and TRBJ1-4, with D unresolved. The CDR3 is made up of 17 amino acids. CDR1 and CDR2 from the germline V gene are LNHDA and SQIVND (reference sequence). The germline V and J ends were trimmed by 5 bases and 0 bases, with 16 bases remaining between them. Complete variable domain (other parts from reference TRBV19 and TRBJ1-4): DGGITQSPKYLFRKEGQNVTLSCEQNLNHDAMYWYRQDPGQGLRLIYYSQIVNDFQKGDIAEGYSVSREKKESFPLTVTSAQKNPTAFYLCASSVSYGVATNEKLFFGSGTQLSVL.

This rearrangement joins TRBV2 to TRBJ2-1; 8 bases are a match to TRBD2. The germline V gene encodes CDR1 SNHLY and CDR2 FYNNEI. This CDR3 is 13 amino acids long. The trim removed 6 bases at V and 8 bases at J, leaving 6 bases unmatched. CDR3 amino acids: CASSLEREHEQFF. CDR3 sequence (DNA): TGTGCCAGCAGCCTGGAGCGGGAGCATGAGCAGTTCTTC.

The V gene is TRBV7-2, the J gene TRBJ2-2; TRBD2 matches 9 bases. V trimming: 4 bases; J trimming: 4 bases; junction bases outside the gene matches: 7. The CDR3 covers 16 residues. Germline values: CDR1 SGHTA, CDR2 FQGNSA. The DNA of the CDR3 is TGTGCCAGCAGCTCCCTAGCGGGAAGGGGCACCGGGGAGCTGTTTTTT. Encoded protein: CASSSLAGRGTGELFF.

This clone was observed a few times. This CDR3 is CASSRTGVDPQHF. The CDR3 nucleotides are TGTGCCAGCAGCAGGACGGGCGTGGATCCCCAGCATTTT. V and J are TRBV9 and TRBJ1-5; D gene unclear. The V end was cut by 4 bases, the J end by 10 bases, with 15 bases between. CDR3 length: 13 residues. Germline CDR1 reads SGDLS; CDR2 reads YYNGEE.

The chain combines TRBV2 with TRBJ1-1; D call uncertain. Germline loops: CDR1 SNHLY, CDR2 FYNNEI. V gave up 8 bases and J gave up 1 base, with 5 bases separating them. This CDR3 region has 11 residues. CDR3 DNA sequence: TGTGCCAGCTGGGGGAACACTGAAGCTTTCTTT. This encodes CASWGNTEAFF.

V usage is TRBV28 and J usage is TRBJ2-4; 11 bases line up with TRBD2. This CDR3 is built from 17 residues. Germline CDR1 reads MDHEN; CDR2 reads SYDVKM. The junction had 8 bases not matched to a gene; V was cut back by 6 bases and J by 1 base. The CDR3 loop reads CASSLAGGGLAKNIQYF. The CDR3 DNA follows: TGTGCCAGCAGCCTAGCGGGAGGAGGTTTGGCCAAAAACATTCAGTACTTC.

The chain has TRBV2 and TRBJ1-5, with D perhaps matching TRBD1 (5 bases). V shed 10 bases and J shed 1 base, with 11 bases lying between them. Germline V gene sequence: CDR1 SNHLY, CDR2 FYNNEI. This CDR3 region has 13 residues. CDR3 sequence (DNA): TGTGCCACAGGGTTGGACAGCAATCAGCCCCAGCATTTT. The encoded protein is CATGLDSNQPQHF.

This chain links TRBV6-5 with TRBJ1-5, with D unresolved. Germline CDR1 reads MNHEY; CDR2 reads SVGAGI. This CDR3 spans 14 amino acids. V lost 4 bases, J lost 0 bases, and 7 bases lay in between. CDR3 sequence: CASSSQNSNQPQHF. CDR3 DNA: TGTGCCAGCAGTTCCCAGAATAGCAATCAGCCCCAGCATTTT.

The rearrangement uses TRBV18 and TRBJ2-1; no definite D call. The CDR3 extends over 14 amino acids. Germline lookup yields CDR1 KGHSH and CDR2 LQKENI. V lost 0 bases and J lost 6, with 9 bases in between. The CDR3 bases are TGTGCCAGCTCACCACCGGCCGGGTCCAATGAGCAGTTCTTC. Translating it yields CASSPPAGSNEQFF.